This TCR beta chain was obtained from a study of T-cell memory formation after mild COVID-19. As for the study in general: There were largely donor-specific TCR clusters. The study's findings and limits: CD4+ contracting clones were found mainly in CM and EM, and CD8+ ones in EMRA.

Germline V gene data show CDR1 as SGHRS and CDR2 as YFSETQ. This CDR3 spans 17 amino acids. Between the trimmed V and J ends, which lost 1 base and 4 bases, there was a span of 15 bases. To note about this clonotype: Antigen specificity is unknown.

It was 5'RACE with constant-segment primers that produced the TCR alpha and TCR beta cDNA libraries, which carried sample barcodes and UMIs. Each CDR3 protein is one row after TCRdb ran MiXCR on the 5' RACE reads. In the table there are some 200,000 distinct CDR3 sequences, about a fifth of which are singletons. The receptor was isolated from an adult woman who had mild COVID-19 (a few samples of this study predate the infection). Cell type and time point are not known. This chain uses TRBV5-1 with TRBJ1-6; no firm D call. Material for sequencing was PBMCs or a T cell subset sorted from them (not recorded which). CDR3 nucleotides: TGCGCCAGCAGCTTGTATGACATACAGTCTTATAATTCACCCCTCCACTTT. Protein product: CASSLYDIQSYNSPLHF.